This TCR beta chain comes out of a study of Graves' ophthalmopathy and Graves' hyperthyroidism. Additional autoimmune diseases, uncontrolled infections, pregnancy or lactation disqualified patients. This clonotype was seen a handful of times. With 1 base clipped from V and 4 bases from J, the junction kept 1 base outside the gene matches. Germline assignment: CDR1 SEHNR and CDR2 FQNEAQ (reference sequence). The CDR3 spans 14 residues. RNA transcripts provided the template for amplifying TCR beta CDR3 regions. First-round RT-PCR employed HTBI primers, with a second-round multiplex PCR after it. One entry per CDR3 protein results from TCRdb running MiXCR on the multiplex PCR reads. The repertoire includes about 740,000 distinct CDR3 sequences, roughly 41% of them detected once, and 44% sits in the top ten.

The sequencing input was peripheral blood. This clonotype was sampled from an adult man with Graves' ophthalmopathy. The chain combines TRBV7-9 with TRBJ1-1, with TRBD1 matching over 9 bases. CDR3 nucleotides: TGTGCCAGCAGCTTAGGGACAGGGGCCACTGAAGCTTTCTTT. Its translation is CASSLGTGATEAFF. Together with reference TRBV7-9 and TRBJ1-1, the CDR3 gives the full variable domain: DTGVSQNPRHKITKRGQNVTFRCDPISEHNRLYWYRQTLGQGPEFLTYFQNEAQLEKSRLLSDRFSAERPKGSFSTLEIQRTEQGDSAMYLCASSLGTGATEAFFGQGTRLTVV.